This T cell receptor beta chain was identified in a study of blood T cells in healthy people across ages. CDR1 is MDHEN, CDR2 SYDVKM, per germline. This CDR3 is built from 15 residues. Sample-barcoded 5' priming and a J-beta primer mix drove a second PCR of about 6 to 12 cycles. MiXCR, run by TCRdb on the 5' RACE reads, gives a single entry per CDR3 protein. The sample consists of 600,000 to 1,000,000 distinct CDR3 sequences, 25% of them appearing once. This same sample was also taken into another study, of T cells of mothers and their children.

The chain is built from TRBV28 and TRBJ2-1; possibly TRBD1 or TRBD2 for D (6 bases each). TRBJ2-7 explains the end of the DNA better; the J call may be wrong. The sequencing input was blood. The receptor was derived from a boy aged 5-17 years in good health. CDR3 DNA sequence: TGTGCCAGCAGTCCCACAGGGAGCGGGTCCTACGAGCAGTACTTC. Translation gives CASSPTGSGSYEQYF.